These 15 T cell receptor beta chains share one sample of origin, sequenced in a study of blood T cells in healthy people across ages. Through a sample-barcoded 5' primer and a J-beta primer mix, a second PCR was run for about 6 to 12 cycles. TCRdb independently ran MiXCR on the 5' RACE reads; one entry per CDR3 protein. In the table there are about 780,000 distinct CDR3 sequences, 46% of which are singletons. Sequencing was carried out using blood. These receptors all come from an elderly man in good health.

This clonotype was detected ten times or more. The chain is built from TRBV4-2 and TRBJ2-3; D not certain. Germline CDR1 and CDR2: LGHNA and YNFKEQ. V was pared by 0 bases and J by 1 base, with 5 bases between. CDR3 length: 14 residues. CDR3 loop: CASSQESGTDTQYF. CDR3 in DNA: TGTGCCAGCAGCCAAGAGTCAGGCACAGATACGCAGTATTTT.

The genes are TRBV16 and TRBJ1-5, with 10 nucleotides matching TRBD1. The J segment lost 4 bases and the V segment lost 1 base, leaving 1 base of the junction unmatched. Germline loops: CDR1 KGHSY, CDR2 FQNENV. The CDR3 extends over 15 amino acids. The CDR3 loop is CASSQWGQGNQPQHF. The CDR3 DNA follows: TGTGCCAGCAGCCAATGGGGACAGGGGAATCAGCCCCAGCATTTT.

The chain combines TRBV20-1 with TRBJ2-1, with 12 bases matching TRBD2. Germline values: CDR1 DFQATT, CDR2 SNEGSKA (reference sequence). CDR3 length equals 14 residues. Trimming removed 6 bases from V and 10 bases from J; junction bases left unmatched: 10. This CDR3 reads CSAPLAGGPAEQFF. CDR3 bases: TGCAGTGCGCCACTAGCGGGGGGCCCTGCAGAGCAGTTCTTC.

The rearrangement uses TRBV2 and TRBJ2-7; D tentatively reads TRBD1 or TRBD2 (6 bases each). Germline V CDR1 and CDR2: SNHLY, FYNNEI. The V end lost 7 bases, the J end lost 7 bases, and 23 bases lay between the germline ends. CDR3 length equals 15 residues. The CDR3 DNA reads TGTGCCAGCAATAGACCGGGGGCCCAAACGAGGGAGCAGTACTTC. Its protein product is CASNRPGAQTREQYF.

The J gene is TRBJ2-1, the V gene TRBV3-1, with 9 bases lining up with TRBD2. The CDR3 has 15 residues. Germline V CDR1 and CDR2: LGHDT, YNNKEL (reference sequence). Trimming at V came to 6 bases and at J to 8 bases, leaving 11 bases not matched to a gene. The DNA for the CDR3 is TGTGCCAGCAGACCCGGGACTAGCAGAGGCGATGAGCAGTTCTTC. Encoded protein: CASRPGTSRGDEQFF.

This clonotype has a handful of counts. The V gene is TRBV7-3, the J gene TRBJ2-2; no reliable D call. Germline assignment: CDR1 SGHTA and CDR2 FQGTGA. The CDR3 has 16 amino acids. With 1 base removed from V and 1 base from J, the gap between germline ends came to 10 bases. As DNA, the CDR3 is TGTGCCAGCAGCTTAAACGGTGGCGTGAACACCGGGGAGCTGTTTTTT. It yields the protein CASSLNGGVNTGELFF.

The rearrangement joins TRBV9 to TRBJ1-5; no clear D. The CDR3 is 13 residues long. Germline V gene lookup returns CDR1 SGDLS and CDR2 YYNGEE. With 2 bases removed from V and 3 bases from J, the gap between germline ends came to 6 bases. The CDR3 DNA reads as TGTGCCAGCAGCGTCGGCTTCAATCAGCCCCAGCATTTT. Its translation: CASSVGFNQPQHF.

The J gene is TRBJ1-4, the V gene TRBV6-5, with TRBD1 matching 12 bases. The J segment lost 7 bases and the V segment lost 5 bases, leaving 2 bases of the junction unmatched. Germline V gives CDR1 MNHEY, CDR2 SVGAGI. The length of the CDR3 is 14 residues. Here the CDR3 DNA reads TGTGCCAGCAGTGGGACAGGGGGCCCTGAAAAACTGTTTTTT. It is translated as CASSGTGGPEKLFF.

Written as DNA, the CDR3 is TGTGCCTGGAGAGCTAGCGGGTGGTCCTCAGATACGCAGTATTTT. It yields the protein CAWRASGWSSDTQYF. This chain links TRBV30 with TRBJ2-3; 8 positions match TRBD2. CDR3 size: 15 residues. In germline, CDR1 is GTSNPN, CDR2 SVGIG (reference sequence). Trimming at V came to 3 bases and at J to 4 bases, leaving 9 bases not matched to a gene.

The genes are TRBV5-5 and TRBJ2-5; D perhaps matches TRBD2 (6 bases). The DNA end is a closer match to TRBJ2-7, so the J assignment may be wrong. Germline V CDR1 and CDR2: SGHKS, YYEKEE (reference sequence). The CDR3 has 14 residues. The CDR3 nucleotides read TGTGCCAGCAGTTTCGCGGGAAGTTACCACGAGCAGTACTTC. This translates into CASSFAGSYHEQYF.

The chain is built from TRBV28 and TRBJ2-3, with 11 bases lining up with TRBD2. The CDR3 totals 15 residues. In germline, CDR1 is MDHEN, CDR2 SYDVKM. The V segment lost 5 bases and the J segment 3 bases; nucleotides outside the gene matches: 4. The CDR3 spells CASSLAGGETDTQYF. As DNA, the CDR3 is TGTGCCAGCAGTCTAGCGGGAGGTGAGACAGATACGCAGTATTTT.

The rearrangement links TRBV7-3 to TRBJ2-1; 10 bases align to TRBD2. V lost 1 base and J lost 8; bases outside the gene matches: 8. The CDR3 extends over 16 amino acids. CDR1 and CDR2 (germline): SGHTA, FQGTGA. The CDR3 DNA follows: TGTGCCAGCAGCTTAAACCCTAGCGGGGGTGTCGATGAGCAGTTCTTC. Its translation is CASSLNPSGGVDEQFF.

The V gene is TRBV24-1, the J gene TRBJ2-2; D gene unclear. Trimming removed 7 bases at V and 3 bases at J, with 5 bases between. CDR3 length equals 12 residues. Per the germline V gene, CDR1 is KGHDR and CDR2 is SFDVKD. This CDR3 is CATRDDTGELFF. The CDR3 coding sequence is TGTGCCACCAGGGACGACACCGGGGAGCTGTTTTTT.

V gene TRBV7-2 combines with J gene TRBJ1-2, with TRBD1 as a possible D gene (5 bases). The CDR3 has 14 amino acids. CDR1 and CDR2 (germline): SGHTA, FQGNSA. The ends were cut back, 3 bases at V and 8 bases at J, with 16 bases in the middle. The CDR3 sequence: CASSFGTGPLGYTF. In nucleotides, the CDR3 is TGTGCCAGCAGCTTTGGCACAGGCCCGCTAGGCTACACCTTC. Full variable domain (remainder filled in from reference TRBV7-2 and TRBJ1-2): GAGVSQSPSNKVTEKGKDVELRCDPISGHTALYWYRQSLGQGLEFLIYFQGNSAPDKSGLPSDRFSAERTGGSVSTLTIQRTQQEDSAVYLCASSFGTGPLGYTFGSGTRLTVV.

This clonotype came up a few times. The chain joins TRBV7-2 to TRBJ2-6, with 7 positions matching TRBD1. The trim removed 4 bases at V and 4 bases at J, leaving 4 bases unmatched. The germline CDR1 and CDR2 sequences are SGHTA and FQGNSA. This CDR3 comprises 15 residues. CDR3 protein: CASSSTGVGANVLTF. The CDR3 DNA reads as TGTGCCAGCAGCTCTACAGGGGTCGGGGCCAACGTCCTGACTTTC.